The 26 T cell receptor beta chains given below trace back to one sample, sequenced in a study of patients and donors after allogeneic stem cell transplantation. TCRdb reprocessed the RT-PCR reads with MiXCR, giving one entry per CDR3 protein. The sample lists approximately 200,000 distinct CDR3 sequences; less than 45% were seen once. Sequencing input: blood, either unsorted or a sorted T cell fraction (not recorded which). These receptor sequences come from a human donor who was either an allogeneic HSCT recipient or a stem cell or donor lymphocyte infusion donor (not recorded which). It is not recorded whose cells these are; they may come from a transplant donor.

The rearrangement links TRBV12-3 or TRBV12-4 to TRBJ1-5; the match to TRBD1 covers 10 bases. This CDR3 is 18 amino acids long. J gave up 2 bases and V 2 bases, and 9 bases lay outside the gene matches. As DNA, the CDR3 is TGTGCCAGCAGTTTAAAGACAGGGGGCATATTTGGCAATCAGCCCCAGCATTTT. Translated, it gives CASSLKTGGIFGNQPQHF.

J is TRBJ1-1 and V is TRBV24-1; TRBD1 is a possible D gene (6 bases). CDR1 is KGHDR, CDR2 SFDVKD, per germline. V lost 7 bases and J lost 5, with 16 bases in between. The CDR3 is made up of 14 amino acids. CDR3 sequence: CATSDPGRGTEAFF. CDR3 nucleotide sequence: TGTGCCACCAGCGACCCCGGCAGGGGAACTGAAGCTTTCTTT.

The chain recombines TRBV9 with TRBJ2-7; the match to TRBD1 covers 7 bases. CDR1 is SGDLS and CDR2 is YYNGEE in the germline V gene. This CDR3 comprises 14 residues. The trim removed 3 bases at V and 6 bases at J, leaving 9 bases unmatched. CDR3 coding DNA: TGTGCCAGCAGCGAGACCCTGGACAGGAGCGAGCAGTACTTC. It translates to CASSETLDRSEQYF.

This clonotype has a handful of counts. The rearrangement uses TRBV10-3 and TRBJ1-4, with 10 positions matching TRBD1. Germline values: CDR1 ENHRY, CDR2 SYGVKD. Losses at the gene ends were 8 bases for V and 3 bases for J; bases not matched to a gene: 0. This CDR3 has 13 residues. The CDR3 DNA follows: TGTGCCATCGGACAGGGGGCTAATGAAAAACTGTTTTTT. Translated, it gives CAIGQGANEKLFF.

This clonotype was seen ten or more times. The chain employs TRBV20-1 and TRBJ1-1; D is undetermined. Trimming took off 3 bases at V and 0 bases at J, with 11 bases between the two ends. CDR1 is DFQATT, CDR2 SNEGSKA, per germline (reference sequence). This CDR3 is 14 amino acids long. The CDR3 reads CSASISSMNTEAFF. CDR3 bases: TGCAGTGCTAGTATTTCCTCCATGAACACTGAAGCTTTCTTT.

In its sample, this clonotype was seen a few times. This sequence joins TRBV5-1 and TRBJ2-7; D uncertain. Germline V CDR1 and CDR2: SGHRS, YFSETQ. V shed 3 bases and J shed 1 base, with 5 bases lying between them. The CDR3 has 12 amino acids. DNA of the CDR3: TGCGCCAGCAGCTCTTTTTCCTACGAGCAGTACTTC. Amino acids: CASSSFSYEQYF. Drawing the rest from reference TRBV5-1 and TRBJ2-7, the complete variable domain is KAGVTQTPRYLIKTRGQQVTLSCSPISGHRSVSWYQQTPGQGLQFLFEYFSETQRNKGNFPGRFSGRQFSNSRSEMNVSTLELGDSALYLCASSSFSYEQYFGPGTRLTVT.

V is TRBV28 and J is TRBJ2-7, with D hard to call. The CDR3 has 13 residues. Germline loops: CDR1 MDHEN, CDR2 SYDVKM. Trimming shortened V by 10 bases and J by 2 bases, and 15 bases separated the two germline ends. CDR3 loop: CATSITAPYEQYF. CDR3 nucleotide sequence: TGTGCCACATCAATCACGGCCCCCTACGAGCAGTACTTC.

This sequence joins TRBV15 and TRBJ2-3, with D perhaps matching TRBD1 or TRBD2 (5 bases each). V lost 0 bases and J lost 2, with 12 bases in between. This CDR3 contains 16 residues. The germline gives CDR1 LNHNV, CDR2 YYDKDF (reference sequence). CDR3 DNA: TGTGCCACCAGCAGAGATTTCGGGACCCTCACAGATACGCAGTATTTT. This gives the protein CATSRDFGTLTDTQYF. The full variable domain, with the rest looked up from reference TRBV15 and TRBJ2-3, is DAMVIQNPRYQVTQFGKPVTLSCSQTLNHNVMYWYQQKSSQAPKLLFHYYDKDFNNEADTPDNFQSRRPNTSFCFLDIRSPGLGDTAMYLCATSRDFGTLTDTQYFGPGTRLTVL.

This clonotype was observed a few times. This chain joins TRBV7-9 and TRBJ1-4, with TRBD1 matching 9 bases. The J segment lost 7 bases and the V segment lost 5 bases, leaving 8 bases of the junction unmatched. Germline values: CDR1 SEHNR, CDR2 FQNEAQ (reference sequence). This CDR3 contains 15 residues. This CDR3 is CASSARWDRVEKLFF. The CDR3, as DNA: TGTGCCAGCAGCGCCAGGTGGGACAGGGTTGAAAAACTGTTTTTT.

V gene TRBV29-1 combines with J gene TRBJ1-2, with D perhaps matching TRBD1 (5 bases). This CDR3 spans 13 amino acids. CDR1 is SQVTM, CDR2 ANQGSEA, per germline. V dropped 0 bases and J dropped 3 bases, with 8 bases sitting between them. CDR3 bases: TGCAGCGTTGAAGAAGGGGATGACTATGGCTACACCTTC. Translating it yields CSVEEGDDYGYTF.

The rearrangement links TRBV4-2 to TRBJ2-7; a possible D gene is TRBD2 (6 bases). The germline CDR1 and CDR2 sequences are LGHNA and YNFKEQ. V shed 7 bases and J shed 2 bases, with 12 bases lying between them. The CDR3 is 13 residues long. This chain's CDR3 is CASNNPGAYEQYF. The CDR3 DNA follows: TGTGCCAGCAATAACCCGGGAGCCTACGAGCAGTACTTC.

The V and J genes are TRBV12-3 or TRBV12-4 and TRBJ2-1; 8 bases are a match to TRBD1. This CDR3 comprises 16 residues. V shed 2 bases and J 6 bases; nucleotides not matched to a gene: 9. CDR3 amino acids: CASSLSGQGPLNEQFF. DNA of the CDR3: TGTGCCAGCAGTTTATCTGGACAGGGTCCACTCAATGAGCAGTTCTTC.

CDR3 protein: CASSHDRGLAYEQYF. DNA of the CDR3: TGTGCCAGCAGCCATGACAGGGGGCTTGCCTACGAGCAGTACTTC. The chain recombines TRBV5-6 with TRBJ2-7; 10 nucleotides line up with TRBD1. In germline, CDR1 is SGHDT, CDR2 YYEEEE. CDR3 length: 15 amino acids. The ends lost 4 bases at V and 2 bases at J; junction bases unmatched: 6.

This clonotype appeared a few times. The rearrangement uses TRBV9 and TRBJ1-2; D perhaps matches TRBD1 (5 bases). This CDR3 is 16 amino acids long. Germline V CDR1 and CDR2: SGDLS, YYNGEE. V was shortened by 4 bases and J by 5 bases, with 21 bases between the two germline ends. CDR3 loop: CASSQTVGAVGYGYTF. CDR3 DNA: TGTGCCAGCAGCCAGACGGTTGGGGCGGTGGGGTATGGCTACACCTTC.

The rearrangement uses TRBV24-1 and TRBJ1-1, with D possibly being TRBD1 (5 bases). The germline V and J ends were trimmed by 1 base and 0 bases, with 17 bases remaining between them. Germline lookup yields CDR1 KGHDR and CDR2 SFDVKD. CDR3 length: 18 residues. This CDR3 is CATSDLTGGINMNTEAFF. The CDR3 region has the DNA TGTGCCACCAGTGATTTAACTGGGGGGATTAACATGAACACTGAAGCTTTCTTT.

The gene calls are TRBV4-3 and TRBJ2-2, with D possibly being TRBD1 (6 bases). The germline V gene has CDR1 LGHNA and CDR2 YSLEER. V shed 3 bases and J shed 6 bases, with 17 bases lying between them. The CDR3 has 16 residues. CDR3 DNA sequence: TGCGCCAGCAGCCAGCGAATATACAGGGTACCCGGGGAGCTGTTTTTT. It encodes CASSQRIYRVPGELFF.

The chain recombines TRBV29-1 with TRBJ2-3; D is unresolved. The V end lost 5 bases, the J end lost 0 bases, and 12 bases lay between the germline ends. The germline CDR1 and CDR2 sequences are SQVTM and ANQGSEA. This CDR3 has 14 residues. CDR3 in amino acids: CSVPRGGSTDTQYF. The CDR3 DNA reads TGCAGCGTTCCTCGAGGCGGCAGCACAGATACGCAGTATTTT.

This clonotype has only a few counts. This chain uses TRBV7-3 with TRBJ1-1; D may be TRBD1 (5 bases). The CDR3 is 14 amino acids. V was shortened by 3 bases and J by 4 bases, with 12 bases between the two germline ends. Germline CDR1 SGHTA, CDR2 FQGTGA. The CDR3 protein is CASSLTYQGTEAFF. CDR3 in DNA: TGTGCCAGCAGCTTGACCTACCAGGGCACTGAAGCTTTCTTT. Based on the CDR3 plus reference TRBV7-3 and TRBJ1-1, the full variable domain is GAGVSQTPSNKVTEKGKYVELRCDPISGHTALYWYRQSLGQGPEFLIYFQGTGAADDSGLPNDRFFAVRPEGSVSTLKIQRTERGDSAVYLCASSLTYQGTEAFFGQGTRLTVV.

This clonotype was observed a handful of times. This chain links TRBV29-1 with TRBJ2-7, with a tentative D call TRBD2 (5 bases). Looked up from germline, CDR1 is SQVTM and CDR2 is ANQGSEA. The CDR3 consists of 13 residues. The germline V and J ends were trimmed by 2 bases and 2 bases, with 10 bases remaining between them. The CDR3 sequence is CSVENAGAYEQYF. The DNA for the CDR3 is TGCAGCGTTGAAAACGCCGGGGCCTACGAGCAGTACTTC.

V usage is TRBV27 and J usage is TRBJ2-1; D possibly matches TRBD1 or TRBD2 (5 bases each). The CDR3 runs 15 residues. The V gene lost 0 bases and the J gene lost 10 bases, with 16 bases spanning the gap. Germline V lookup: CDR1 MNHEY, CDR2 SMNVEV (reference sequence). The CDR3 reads CASSLSGTNGEEQFF. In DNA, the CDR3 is TGTGCCAGCAGTTTATCTGGGACGAACGGTGAAGAGCAGTTCTTC.

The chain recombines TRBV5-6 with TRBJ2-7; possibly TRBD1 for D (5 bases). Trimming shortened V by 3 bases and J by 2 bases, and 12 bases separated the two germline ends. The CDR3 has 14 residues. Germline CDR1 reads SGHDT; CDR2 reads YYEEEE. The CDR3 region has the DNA TGTGCCAGCAGCTATGGGGCCGATCCCTACGAGCAGTACTTC. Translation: CASSYGADPYEQYF.

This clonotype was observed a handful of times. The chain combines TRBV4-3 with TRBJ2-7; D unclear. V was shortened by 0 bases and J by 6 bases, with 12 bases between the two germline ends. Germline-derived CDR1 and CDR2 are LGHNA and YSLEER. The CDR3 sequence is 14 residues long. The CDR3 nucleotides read TGCGCCAGCAGCCAAGAAAGCTCGATCCCCGAGCAGTACTTC. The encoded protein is CASSQESSIPEQYF.

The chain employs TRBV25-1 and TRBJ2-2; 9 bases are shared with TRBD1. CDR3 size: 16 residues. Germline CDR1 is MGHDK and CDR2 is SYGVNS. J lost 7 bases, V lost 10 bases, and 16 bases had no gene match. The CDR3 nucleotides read TGTGCCACCGCCTTGACAGGGGGAAGATGGAACGGGGAGCTGTTTTTT. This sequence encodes CATALTGGRWNGELFF.

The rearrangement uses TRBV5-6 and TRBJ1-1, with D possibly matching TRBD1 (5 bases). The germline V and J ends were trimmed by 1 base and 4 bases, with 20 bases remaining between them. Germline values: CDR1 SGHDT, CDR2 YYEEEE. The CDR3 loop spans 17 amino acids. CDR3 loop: CASSLFQGPGLTTEAFF. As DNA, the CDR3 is TGTGCCAGCAGCTTGTTCCAGGGTCCCGGTCTTACCACTGAAGCTTTCTTT.

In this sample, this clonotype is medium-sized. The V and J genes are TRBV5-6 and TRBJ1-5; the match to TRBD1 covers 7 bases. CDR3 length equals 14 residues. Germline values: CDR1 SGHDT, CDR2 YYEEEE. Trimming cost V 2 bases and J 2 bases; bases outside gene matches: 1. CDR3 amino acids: CASSFGTGNQPQHF. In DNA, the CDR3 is TGTGCCAGCAGCTTCGGGACAGGCAATCAGCCCCAGCATTTT.

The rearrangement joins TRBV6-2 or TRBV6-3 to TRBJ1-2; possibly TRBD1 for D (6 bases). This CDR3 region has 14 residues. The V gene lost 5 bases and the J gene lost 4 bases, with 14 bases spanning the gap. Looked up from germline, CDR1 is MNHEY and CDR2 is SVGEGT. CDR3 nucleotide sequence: TGTGCCAGCAGTCAATACAGGGAAGGCTATGGCTACACCTTC. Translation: CASSQYREGYGYTF.